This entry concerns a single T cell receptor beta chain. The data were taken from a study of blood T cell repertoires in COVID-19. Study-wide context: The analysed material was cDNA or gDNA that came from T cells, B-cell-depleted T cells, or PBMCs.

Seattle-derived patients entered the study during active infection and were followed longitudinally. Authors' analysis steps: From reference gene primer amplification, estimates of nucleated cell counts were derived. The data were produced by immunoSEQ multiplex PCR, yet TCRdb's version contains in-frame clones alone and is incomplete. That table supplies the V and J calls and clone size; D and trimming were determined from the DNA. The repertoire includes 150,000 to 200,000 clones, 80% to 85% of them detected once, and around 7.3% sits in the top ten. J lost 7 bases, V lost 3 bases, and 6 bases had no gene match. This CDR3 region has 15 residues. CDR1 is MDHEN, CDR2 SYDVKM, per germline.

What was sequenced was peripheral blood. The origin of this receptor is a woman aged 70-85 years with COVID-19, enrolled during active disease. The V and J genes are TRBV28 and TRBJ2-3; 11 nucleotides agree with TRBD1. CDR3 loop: CASSFEDRGRNTQYF. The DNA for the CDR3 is TGTGCCAGCAGTTTTGAGGACAGGGGGCGAAATACGCAGTATTTT.